A few counts support the clone carrying this TCR beta chain. This entry belongs to a study of T cells of healthy individuals. This CDR3 spans 14 amino acids. Germline-derived CDR1 and CDR2 are DFQATT and SNEGSKA (reference sequence). V trimming: 2 bases; J trimming: 1 base; junction bases outside the gene matches: 4. MiXCR, run by TCRdb on the 5' RACE reads, gives a single entry per CDR3 protein. Here the sample spans about 96,000 distinct CDR3 sequences, approximately 18% being singletons. This TCR came from a human donor in good health. The V call is TRBV20-1, the J call TRBJ2-5, with TRBD1 matching over 7 bases. The CDR3 DNA sequence: TGCAGTGCTAGAACTCGACAGGGCCAAGAGACCCAGTACTTC. It is translated as CSARTRQGQETQYF.